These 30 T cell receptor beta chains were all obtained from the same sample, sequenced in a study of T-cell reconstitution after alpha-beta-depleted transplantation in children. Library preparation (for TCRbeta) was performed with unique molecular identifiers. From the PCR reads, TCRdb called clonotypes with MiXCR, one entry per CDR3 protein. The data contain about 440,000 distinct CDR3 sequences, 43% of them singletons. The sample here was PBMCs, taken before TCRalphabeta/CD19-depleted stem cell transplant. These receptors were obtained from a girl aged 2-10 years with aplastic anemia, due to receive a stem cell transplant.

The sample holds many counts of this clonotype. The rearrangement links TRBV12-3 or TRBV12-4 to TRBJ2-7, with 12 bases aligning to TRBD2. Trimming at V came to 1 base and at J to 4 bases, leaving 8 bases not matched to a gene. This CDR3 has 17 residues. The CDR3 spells CASSLGSSGRARYEQYF. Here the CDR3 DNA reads TGTGCCAGCAGTTTAGGCTCTAGCGGGAGGGCCAGGTACGAGCAGTACTTC.

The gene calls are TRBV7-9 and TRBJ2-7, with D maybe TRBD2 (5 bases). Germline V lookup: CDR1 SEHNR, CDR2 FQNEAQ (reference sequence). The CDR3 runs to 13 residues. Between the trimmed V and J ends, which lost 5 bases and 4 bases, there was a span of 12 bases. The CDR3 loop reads CASSPTEGYEQYF. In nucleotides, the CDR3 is TGTGCCAGCAGCCCTACTGAGGGTTACGAGCAGTACTTC.

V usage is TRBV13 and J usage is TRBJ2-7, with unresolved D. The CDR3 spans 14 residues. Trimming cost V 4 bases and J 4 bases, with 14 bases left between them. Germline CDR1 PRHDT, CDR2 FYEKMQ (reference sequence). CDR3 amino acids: CASSSRTVGYEQYF. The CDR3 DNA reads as TGTGCCAGCAGCTCCAGGACGGTGGGGTACGAGCAGTACTTC.

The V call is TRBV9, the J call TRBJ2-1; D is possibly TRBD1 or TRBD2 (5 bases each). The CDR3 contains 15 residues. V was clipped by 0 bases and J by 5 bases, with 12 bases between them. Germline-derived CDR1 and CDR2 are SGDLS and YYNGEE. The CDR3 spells CASSVVPRGDNEQFF. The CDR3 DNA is TGTGCCAGCAGCGTAGTCCCTAGGGGAGACAATGAGCAGTTCTTC.

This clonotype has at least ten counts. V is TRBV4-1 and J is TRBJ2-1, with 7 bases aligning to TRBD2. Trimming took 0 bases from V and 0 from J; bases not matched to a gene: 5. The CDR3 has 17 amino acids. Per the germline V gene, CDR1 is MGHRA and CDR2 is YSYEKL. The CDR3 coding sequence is TGCGCCAGCAGCCAAGATTCCAGCGGGGTCTCCTACAATGAGCAGTTCTTC. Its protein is CASSQDSSGVSYNEQFF.

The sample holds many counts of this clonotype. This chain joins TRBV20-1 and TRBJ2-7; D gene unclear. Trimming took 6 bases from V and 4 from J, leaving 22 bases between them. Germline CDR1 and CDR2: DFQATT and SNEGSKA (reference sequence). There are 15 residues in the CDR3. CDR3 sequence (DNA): TGCAGTGCCGGTCTGGGGTGGGGTTCGGGTTACGAGCAGTACTTC. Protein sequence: CSAGLGWGSGYEQYF.

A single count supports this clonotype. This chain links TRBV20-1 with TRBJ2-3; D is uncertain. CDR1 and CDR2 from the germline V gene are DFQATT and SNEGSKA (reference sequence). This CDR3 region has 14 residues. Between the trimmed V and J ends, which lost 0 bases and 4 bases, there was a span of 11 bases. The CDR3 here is CSAREQYPADTQYF. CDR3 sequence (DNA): TGCAGTGCTAGAGAGCAGTACCCGGCAGATACGCAGTATTTT.

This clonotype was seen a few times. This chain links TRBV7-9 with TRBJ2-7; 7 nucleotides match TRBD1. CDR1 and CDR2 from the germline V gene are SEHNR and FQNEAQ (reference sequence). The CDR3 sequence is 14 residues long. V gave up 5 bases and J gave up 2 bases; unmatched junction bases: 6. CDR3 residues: CASSLKGTAYEQYF. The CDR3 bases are TGTGCCAGCAGCCTGAAGGGGACAGCCTACGAGCAGTACTTC.

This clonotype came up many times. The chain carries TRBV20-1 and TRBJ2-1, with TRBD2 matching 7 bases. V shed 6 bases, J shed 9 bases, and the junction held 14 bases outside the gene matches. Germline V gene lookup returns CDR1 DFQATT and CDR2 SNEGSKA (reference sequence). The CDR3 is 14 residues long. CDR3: CSALGAGLLGEQFF. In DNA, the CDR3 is TGCAGTGCCCTAGGAGCGGGACTCCTTGGTGAGCAGTTCTTC.

CDR3 sequence reads: CASSRTVVEGYEQYF. The CDR3 nucleotides read TGCGCCAGCAGCCGGACGGTAGTAGAAGGCTACGAGCAGTACTTC. The chain couples TRBV5-1 to TRBJ2-7, with D uncertain. Per germline, CDR1 SGHRS and CDR2 YFSETQ. The CDR3 is made up of 15 amino acids. Trimming pared 4 bases from V and 3 bases from J, leaving 17 bases between.

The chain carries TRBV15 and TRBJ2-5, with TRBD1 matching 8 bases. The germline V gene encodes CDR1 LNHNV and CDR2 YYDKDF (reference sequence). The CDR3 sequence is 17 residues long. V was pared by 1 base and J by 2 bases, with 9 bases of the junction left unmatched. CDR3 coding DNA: TGTGCCACCAGCAGAGCCTCCGGGACAGGTATACAAGAGACCCAGTACTTC. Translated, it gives CATSRASGTGIQETQYF.

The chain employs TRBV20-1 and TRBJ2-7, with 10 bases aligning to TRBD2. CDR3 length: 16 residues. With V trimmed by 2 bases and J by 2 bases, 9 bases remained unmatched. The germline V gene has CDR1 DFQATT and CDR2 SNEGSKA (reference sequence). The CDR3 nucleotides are TGCAGTGCTAGAAAACAGCGGGGGGGCCGCGCCTACGAGCAGTACTTC. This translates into CSARKQRGGRAYEQYF.

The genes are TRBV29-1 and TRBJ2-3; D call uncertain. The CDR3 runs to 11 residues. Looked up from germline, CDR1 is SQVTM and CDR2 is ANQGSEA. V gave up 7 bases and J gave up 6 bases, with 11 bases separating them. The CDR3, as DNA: TGCAGCGGATCCCCGATGGATACGCAGTATTTT. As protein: CSGSPMDTQYF.

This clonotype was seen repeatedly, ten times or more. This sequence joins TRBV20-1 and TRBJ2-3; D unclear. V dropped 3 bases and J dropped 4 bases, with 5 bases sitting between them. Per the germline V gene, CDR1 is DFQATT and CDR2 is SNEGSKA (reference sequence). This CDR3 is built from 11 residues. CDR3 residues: CSASVADTQYF. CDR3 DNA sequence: TGCAGTGCTAGCGTGGCAGATACGCAGTATTTT.

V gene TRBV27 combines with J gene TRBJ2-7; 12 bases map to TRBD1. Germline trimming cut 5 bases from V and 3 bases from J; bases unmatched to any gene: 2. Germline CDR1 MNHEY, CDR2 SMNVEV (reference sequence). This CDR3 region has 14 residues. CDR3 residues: CASSGDRGLYEQYF. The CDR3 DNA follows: TGTGCCAGCAGTGGGGACAGGGGGCTCTACGAGCAGTACTTC.

CDR3 protein: CASSQVSGRQYNEQFF. The CDR3 nucleotides read TGTGCCAGCAGCCAAGTCAGCGGGAGACAATACAATGAGCAGTTCTTC. The rearrangement links TRBV4-2 to TRBJ2-1, with 8 bases lining up with TRBD2. Germline assignment: CDR1 LGHNA and CDR2 YNFKEQ. The CDR3 is 16 residues long. V trimming: 1 base; J trimming: 4 bases; junction bases outside the gene matches: 6.

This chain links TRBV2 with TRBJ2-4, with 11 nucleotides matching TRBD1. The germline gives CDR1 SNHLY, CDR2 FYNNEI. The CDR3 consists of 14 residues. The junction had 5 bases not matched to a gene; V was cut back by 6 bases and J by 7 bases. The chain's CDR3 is CASRDRTGGNIQYF. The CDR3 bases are TGTGCCAGCAGGGATCGGACAGGGGGCAACATTCAGTACTTC.

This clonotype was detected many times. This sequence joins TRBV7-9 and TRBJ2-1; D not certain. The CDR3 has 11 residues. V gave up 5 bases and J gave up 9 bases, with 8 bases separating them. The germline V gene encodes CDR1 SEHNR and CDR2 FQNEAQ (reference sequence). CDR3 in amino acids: CASSPSIEQFF. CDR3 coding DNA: TGTGCCAGCAGCCCATCAATTGAGCAGTTCTTC.

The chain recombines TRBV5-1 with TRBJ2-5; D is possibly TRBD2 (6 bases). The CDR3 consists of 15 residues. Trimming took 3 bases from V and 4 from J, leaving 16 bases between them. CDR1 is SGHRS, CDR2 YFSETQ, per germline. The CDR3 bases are TGCGCCAGCAGCTCTGACGGACGGGGGTTAGAGACCCAGTACTTC. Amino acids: CASSSDGRGLETQYF.

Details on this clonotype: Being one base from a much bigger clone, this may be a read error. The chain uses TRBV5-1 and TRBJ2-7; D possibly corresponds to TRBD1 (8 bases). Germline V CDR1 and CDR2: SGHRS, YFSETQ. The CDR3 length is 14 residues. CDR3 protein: CTSSHRGGNYEQYF. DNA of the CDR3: TGCACCAGCAGCCACAGGGGGGGAAACTACGAGCAGTACTTC.

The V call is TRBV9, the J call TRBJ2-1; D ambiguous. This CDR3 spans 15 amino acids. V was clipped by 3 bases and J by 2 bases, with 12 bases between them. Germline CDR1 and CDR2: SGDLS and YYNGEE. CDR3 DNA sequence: TGTGCCAGCAGCGGCGAAGGAGCACCCTACAATGAGCAGTTCTTC. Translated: CASSGEGAPYNEQFF.

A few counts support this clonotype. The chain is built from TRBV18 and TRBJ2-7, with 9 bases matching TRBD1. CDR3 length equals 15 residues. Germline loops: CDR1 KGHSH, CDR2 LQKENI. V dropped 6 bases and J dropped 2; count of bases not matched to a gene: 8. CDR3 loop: CASSHRQGVAYEQYF. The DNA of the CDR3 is TGTGCCAGCTCGCACAGACAGGGGGTGGCCTACGAGCAGTACTTC.

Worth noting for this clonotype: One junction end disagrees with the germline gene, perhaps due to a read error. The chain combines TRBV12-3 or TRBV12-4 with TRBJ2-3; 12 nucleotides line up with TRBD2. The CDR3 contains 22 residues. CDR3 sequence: CASNLRVSGLAGGLPYTDTQYF. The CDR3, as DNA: TGTGCCAGCAATTTACGGGTTTCTGGGCTAGCGGGAGGGCTGCCCTACACAGATACGCAGTATTTT.

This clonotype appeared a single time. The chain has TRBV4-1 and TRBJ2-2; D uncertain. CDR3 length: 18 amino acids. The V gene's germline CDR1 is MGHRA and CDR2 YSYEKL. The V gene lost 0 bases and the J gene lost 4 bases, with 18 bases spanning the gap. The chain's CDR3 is CASSQDLSQAGATGELFF. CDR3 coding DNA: TGCGCCAGCAGCCAAGATCTCAGCCAAGCAGGTGCCACCGGGGAGCTGTTTTTT.

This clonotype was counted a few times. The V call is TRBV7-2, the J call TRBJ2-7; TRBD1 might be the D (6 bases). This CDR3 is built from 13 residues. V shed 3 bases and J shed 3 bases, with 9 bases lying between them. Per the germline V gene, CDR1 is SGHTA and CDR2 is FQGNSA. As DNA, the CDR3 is TGTGCCAGCAGCTTGGGGGCGAACTACGAGCAGTACTTC. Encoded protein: CASSLGANYEQYF.

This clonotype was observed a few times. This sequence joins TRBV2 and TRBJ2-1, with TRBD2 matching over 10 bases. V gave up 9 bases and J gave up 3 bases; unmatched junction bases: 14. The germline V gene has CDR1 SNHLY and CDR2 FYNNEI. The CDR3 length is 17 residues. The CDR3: CASLSIRTSGNYNEQFF. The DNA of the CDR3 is TGTGCCAGTCTCTCGATTCGGACTAGCGGAAACTACAATGAGCAGTTCTTC.

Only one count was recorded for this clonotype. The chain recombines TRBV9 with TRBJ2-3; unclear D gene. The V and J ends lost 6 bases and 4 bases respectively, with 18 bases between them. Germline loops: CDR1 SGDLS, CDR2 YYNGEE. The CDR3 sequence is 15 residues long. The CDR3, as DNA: TGTGCCAGCACTGCGGCTTCAACCCATTCAGATACGCAGTATTTT. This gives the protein CASTAASTHSDTQYF.

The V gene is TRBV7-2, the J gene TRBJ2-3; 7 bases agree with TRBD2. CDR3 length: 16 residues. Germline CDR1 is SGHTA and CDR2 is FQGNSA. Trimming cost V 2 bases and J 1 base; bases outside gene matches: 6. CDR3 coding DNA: TGTGCCAGCAGCTTATTTAGACGGGGGGGCACAGATACGCAGTATTTT. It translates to CASSLFRRGGTDTQYF.

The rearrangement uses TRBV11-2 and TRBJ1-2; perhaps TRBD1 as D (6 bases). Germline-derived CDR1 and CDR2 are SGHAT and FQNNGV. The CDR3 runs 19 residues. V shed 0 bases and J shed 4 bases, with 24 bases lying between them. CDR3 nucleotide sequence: TGTGCCAGCAGCTTAGAGACCCCCGGGGGGCAGGGGCTATTCTATGGCTACACCTTC. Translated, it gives CASSLETPGGQGLFYGYTF.

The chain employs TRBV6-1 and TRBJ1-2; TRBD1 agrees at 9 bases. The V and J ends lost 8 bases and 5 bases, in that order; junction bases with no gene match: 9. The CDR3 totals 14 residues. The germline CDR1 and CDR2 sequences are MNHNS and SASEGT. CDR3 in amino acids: CASGAGTGMYGYTF. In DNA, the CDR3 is TGTGCCAGCGGGGCAGGGACAGGGATGTATGGCTACACCTTC.